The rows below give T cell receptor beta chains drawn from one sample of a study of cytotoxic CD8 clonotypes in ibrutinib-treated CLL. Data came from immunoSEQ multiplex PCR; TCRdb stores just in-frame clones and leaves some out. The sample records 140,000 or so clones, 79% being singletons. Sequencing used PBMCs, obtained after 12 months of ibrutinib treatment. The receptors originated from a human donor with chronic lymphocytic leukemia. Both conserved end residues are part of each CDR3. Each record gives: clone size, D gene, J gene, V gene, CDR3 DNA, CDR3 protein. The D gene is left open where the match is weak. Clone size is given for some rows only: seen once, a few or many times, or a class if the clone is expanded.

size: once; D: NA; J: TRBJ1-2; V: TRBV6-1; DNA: TGTGCCAGCAGTGTAGGAGGGGTCCCTAACTATGGCTACACCTTC; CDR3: CASSVGGVPNYGYTF
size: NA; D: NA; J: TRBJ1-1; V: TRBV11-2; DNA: TGTGCCAGCAGCAGGGATATGAACACTGAAGCTTTCTTT; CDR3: CASSRDMNTEAFF
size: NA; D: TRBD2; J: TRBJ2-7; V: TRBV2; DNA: TGTGCCAGCAGTGTCGGGGGGACCTACGAGCAGTACTTC; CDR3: CASSVGGTYEQYF
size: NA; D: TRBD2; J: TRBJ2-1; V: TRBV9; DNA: TGTGCCAGCAGCGTAGGCGGGAGTGGCTACAATGAGCAGTTCTTC; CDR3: CASSVGGSGYNEQFF
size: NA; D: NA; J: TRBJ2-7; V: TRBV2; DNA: TGTGCCAGCGAGCGTCCTAGCTCCTACGAGCAGTACTTC; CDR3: CASERPSSYEQYF
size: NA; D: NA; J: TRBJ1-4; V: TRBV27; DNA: TGTGCCAGCAGTAGCGGGGATTTTACTAATGAAAAACTGTTTTTT; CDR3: CASSSGDFTNEKLFF
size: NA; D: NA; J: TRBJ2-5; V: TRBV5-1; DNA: TGCGCCAGCAGCCTTGCGCATGGAGAAGGGGAGACCCAGTACTTC; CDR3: CASSLAHGEGETQYF
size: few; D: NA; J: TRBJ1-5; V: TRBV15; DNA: TGTGCCACCAGCAGAGATTGGGGTAATAGCAATCAGCCCCAGCATTTT; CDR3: CATSRDWGNSNQPQHF
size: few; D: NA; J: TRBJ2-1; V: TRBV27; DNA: TGTGCCAGCAGTTTATCCCGGACTGGCTCTAACAATGAGCAGTTCTTC; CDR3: CASSLSRTGSNNEQFF
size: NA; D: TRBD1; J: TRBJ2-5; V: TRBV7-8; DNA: TGTGCCAGCAGCCCCACATGGACTCCGGGACAGGGGAAAGAGACCCAGTACTTC; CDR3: CASSPTWTPGQGKETQYF
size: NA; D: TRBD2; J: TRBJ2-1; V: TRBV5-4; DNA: TGTGCCAGCAGTTCTATAGCGGGAGGCCTTCGAGAGCAGTTCTTC; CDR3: CASSSIAGGLREQFF
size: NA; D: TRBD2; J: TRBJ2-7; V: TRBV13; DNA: TGTGCCAGCAGCTTAGTTGGCGGGAGTCTGTACGAGCAGTACTTC; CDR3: CASSLVGGSLYEQYF
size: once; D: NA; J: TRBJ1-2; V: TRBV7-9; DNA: TGTGCCAGCAGCTTCTATAGGTCGGACTATGGCTACACCTTC; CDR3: CASSFYRSDYGYTF
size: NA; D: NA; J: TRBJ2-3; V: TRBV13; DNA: TGTGCCAGCAGCTTAGTGGCACCGACGCAGTATTTT; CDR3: CASSLVAPTQYF
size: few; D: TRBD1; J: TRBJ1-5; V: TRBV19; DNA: TGTGCCAGTAGTTCCCGGGACAGAAGCAATCAGCCCCAGCATTTT; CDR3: CASSSRDRSNQPQHF
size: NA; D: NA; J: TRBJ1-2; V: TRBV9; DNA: TGTGCCAGCAGCCCCCGGAGGGACTATGGCTACACCTTC; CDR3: CASSPRRDYGYTF
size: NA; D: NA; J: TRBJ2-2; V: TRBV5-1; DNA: TGCGCCAGCAGCTTGGCCATTGTAATTAACACCGGGGAGCTGTTTTTT; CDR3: CASSLAIVINTGELFF
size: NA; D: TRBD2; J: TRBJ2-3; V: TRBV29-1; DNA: TGCAGCGTTGTTGGACTAGAGATTACTAGCACAGATACGCAGTATTTT; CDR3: CSVVGLEITSTDTQYF
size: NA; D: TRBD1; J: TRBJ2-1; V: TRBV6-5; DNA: TGTGCCAGCATGAAGGGGGCTCTTAGTTATGAGCAGTTCTTC; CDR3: CASMKGALSYEQFF
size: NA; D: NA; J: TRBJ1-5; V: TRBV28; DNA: TGTGCCAGCAGGGACGCAGGGAATCAGCCCCAGCATTTT; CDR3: CASRDAGNQPQHF
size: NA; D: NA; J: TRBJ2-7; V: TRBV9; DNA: TGTGCCAGCAGCATTCAGGGTTCCTACGAGCAGTACTTC; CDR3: CASSIQGSYEQYF
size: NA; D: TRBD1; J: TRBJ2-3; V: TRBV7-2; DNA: TGTGCCAGCAGCTCCCCCCCGGGCCGGGACAGGGTGACAGATACGCAGTATTTT; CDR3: CASSSPPGRDRVTDTQYF
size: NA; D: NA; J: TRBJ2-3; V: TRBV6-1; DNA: TGTGCCAGCAGCGAGGGTAGCCGCACAGATACGCAGTATTTT; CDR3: CASSEGSRTDTQYF
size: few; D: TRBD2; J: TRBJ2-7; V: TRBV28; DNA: TGTGCCAGCAGTTTGCGCCCGGGACTAGCGGGAGAGGGTCTAAACTACGAGCAGTACTTC; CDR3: CASSLRPGLAGEGLNYEQYF
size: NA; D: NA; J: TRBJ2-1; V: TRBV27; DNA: TGTGCCAGCCGGTGGGTGAGCTCCTACAATGAGCAGTTCTTC; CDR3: CASRWVSSYNEQFF
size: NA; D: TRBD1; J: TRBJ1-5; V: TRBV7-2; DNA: TGTGCCAGCAGCTTAGGACAGGGCTGGGAGCCCCAGCATTTT; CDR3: CASSLGQGWEPQHF
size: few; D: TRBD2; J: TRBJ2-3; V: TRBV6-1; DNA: TGTGCCAGCAGTGAACTAGCGGGAGGGCCAGATACGCAGTATTTT; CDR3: CASSELAGGPDTQYF
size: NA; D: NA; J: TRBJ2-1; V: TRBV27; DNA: TGTGCCAGCAGTTTAGATGCGTACAATGAGCAGTTCTTC; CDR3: CASSLDAYNEQFF
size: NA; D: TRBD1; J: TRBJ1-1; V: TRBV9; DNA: TGTGCCAGCAGCCTTAGCGGGACAGGGGTAACTGAAGCTTTCTTT; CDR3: CASSLSGTGVTEAFF
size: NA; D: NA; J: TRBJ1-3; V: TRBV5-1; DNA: TGCGCCAGCAGCCCCTCGGCCGGACGCTCTGGAAACACCATATATTTT; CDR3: CASSPSAGRSGNTIYF
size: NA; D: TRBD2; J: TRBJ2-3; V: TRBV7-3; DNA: TGTGCCAGCAGCTTGGGACTACCCTACACAGATACGCAGTATTTT; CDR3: CASSLGLPYTDTQYF
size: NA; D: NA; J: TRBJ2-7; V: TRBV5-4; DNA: TGCGCCAGCAGCCTGGGACGGGACTACGAGCAGTACTTC; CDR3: CASSLGRDYEQYF
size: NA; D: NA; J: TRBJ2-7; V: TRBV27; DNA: TGTGCCAGCAGTGGAGGCTACGAGCAGTACTTC; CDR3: CASSGGYEQYF
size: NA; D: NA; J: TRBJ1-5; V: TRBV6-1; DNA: TGTGCCAGCTCGGGATTTCAGCCCCAGCATTTT; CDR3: CASSGFQPQHF
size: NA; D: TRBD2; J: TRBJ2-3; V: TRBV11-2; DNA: TGTGCCAGCAGCAGCGGTCTAGCGGGAGGTACAGATACGCAGTATTTT; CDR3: CASSSGLAGGTDTQYF
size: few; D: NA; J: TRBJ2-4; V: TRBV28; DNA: TGTGCCAGCAGTTTACCAGGGAAGCTAGCCAAAAACATTCAGTACTTC; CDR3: CASSLPGKLAKNIQYF
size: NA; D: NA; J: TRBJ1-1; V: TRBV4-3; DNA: TGCGCCAGCAGCCCCAAGGATGGTCACCACACTGAAGCTTTCTTT; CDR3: CASSPKDGHHTEAFF
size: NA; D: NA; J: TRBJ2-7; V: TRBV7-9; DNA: TGTGCCAGCAGCTCCCGGGGGCCCTACGAGCAGTACTTC; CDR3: CASSSRGPYEQYF
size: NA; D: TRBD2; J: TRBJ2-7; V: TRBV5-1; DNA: TGCGCCAGCAGCTTCGGACTAGCGGGAGACGAGCAGTACTTC; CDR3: CASSFGLAGDEQYF
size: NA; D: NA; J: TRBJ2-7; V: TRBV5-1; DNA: TGCGCCAGCAGCTTGTTTTCCGGGTCCGGATACGAGCAGTACTTC; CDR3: CASSLFSGSGYEQYF
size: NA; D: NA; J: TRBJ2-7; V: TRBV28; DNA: TGTGCCAGCAGCAACTCAGACAGAACCTACGAGCAGTACTTC; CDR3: CASSNSDRTYEQYF
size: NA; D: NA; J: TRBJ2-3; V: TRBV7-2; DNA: TGTGCCAGCAGCTTCGGGAGTGTCACAGATACGCAGTATTTT; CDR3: CASSFGSVTDTQYF
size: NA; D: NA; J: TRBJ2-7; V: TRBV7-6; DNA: TGTGCCAGCAGCGACGGGAATAGCGGAACCTACGAGCAGTACTTC; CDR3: CASSDGNSGTYEQYF
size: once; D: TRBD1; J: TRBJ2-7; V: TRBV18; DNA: TGTGCCAGCTCACTAATGGACAGGGGGCTGGGCGAGCAGTACTTC; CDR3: CASSLMDRGLGEQYF
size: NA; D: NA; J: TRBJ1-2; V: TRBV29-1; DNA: TGCAGCGCTGGAGGACCCGGGGCGGGCTATGGCTACACCTTC; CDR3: CSAGGPGAGYGYTF
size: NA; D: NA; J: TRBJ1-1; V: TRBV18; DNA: TGTGCCAGCTCACCGGGACTTCGCTGGACTGAAGCTTTCTTT; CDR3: CASSPGLRWTEAFF
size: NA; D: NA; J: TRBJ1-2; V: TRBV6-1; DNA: TGTGCCAGCAGTGAAGCGACGGGGATGGGCTATGGCTACACCTTC; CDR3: CASSEATGMGYGYTF
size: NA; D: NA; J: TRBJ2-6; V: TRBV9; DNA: TGTGCCAGCAGCGTAGCGGGGAGCTCTGGGGCCAACGTCCTGACTTTC; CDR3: CASSVAGSSGANVLTF
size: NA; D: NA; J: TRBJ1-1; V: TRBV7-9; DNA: TGTGCCAGCAGCTTACAGGGTCACAACACTGAAGCTTTCTTT; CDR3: CASSLQGHNTEAFF
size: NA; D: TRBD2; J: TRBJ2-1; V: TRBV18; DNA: TGTGCCAGCTCACCCATAGATAGCGGGAGGGCCCCGGTCCAGTTCTTC; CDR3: CASSPIDSGRAPVQFF
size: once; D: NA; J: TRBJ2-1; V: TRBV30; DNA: TGTGCCTGGAGTGGAACAGTTACCAGCTCCTACAATGAGCAGTTCTTC; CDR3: CAWSGTVTSSYNEQFF
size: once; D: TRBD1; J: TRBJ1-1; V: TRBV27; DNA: TGTGCCAGCAGTCCATGGACAGGGGGGAACCCTGAAGCTTTCTTT; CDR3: CASSPWTGGNPEAFF
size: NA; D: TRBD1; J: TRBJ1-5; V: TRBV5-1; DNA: TGCGCCAGCAGCTTGGAGCCAGGGGGTGACAATCAGCCCCAGCATTTT; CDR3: CASSLEPGGDNQPQHF